This entry lists 26 T cell receptor beta chains sequenced from one sample in a study of blood T cell repertoires in COVID-19. TCRdb keeps only in-frame clones here, not all; method: immunoSEQ multiplex PCR. The sample consists of around 160,000 clones, roughly 76% of them appearing once. The sample consisted of peripheral blood. These receptors were taken from a human donor with acute or convalescent COVID-19. The donor label of this sample is uncertain.

J is TRBJ2-1 and V is TRBV30, with unresolved D. Germline values: CDR1 GTSNPN, CDR2 SVGIG (reference sequence). The CDR3 is made up of 16 amino acids. Trimming shortened V by 2 bases and J by 4 bases, and 18 bases separated the two germline ends. CDR3 bases: TGTGCCTGGAGTCCAAAACTGTTAACAGTATACAATGAGCAGTTCTTC. Its translation: CAWSPKLLTVYNEQFF.

This clone was recorded many times. This rearrangement joins TRBV5-6 to TRBJ2-7; D is uncertain. The CDR3 totals 14 residues. V gave up 0 bases and J gave up 0 bases, with 7 bases separating them. Per the germline V gene, CDR1 is SGHDT and CDR2 is YYEEEE. The CDR3 reads CASSLAGNSYEQYF. CDR3 sequence (DNA): TGTGCCAGCAGCTTGGCAGGAAACTCCTACGAGCAGTACTTC.

The chain carries TRBV10-1 and TRBJ1-2; D gene ambiguous. Per the germline V gene, CDR1 is WNHNN and CDR2 is SYGVQD (reference sequence). The CDR3 covers 14 residues. V lost 1 base, J lost 6 bases, and 12 bases lay in between. The CDR3 protein is CASSEYGNPNGYTF. In DNA form, the CDR3 reads TGCGCCAGCAGTGAGTACGGGAACCCCAATGGCTACACCTTC.

The genes are TRBV6-4 and TRBJ2-7; perhaps TRBD1 as D (6 bases). The CDR3 is made up of 11 amino acids. Trimming stripped 7 bases from V and 3 bases from J, with 7 bases between. CDR1 MRHNA and CDR2 SNTAGT come from the germline V gene. For the CDR3, the DNA is TGTGCCAGCAACAGGGACTACGAGCAGTACGTC. It is translated as CASNRDYEQYV.

The chain has TRBV6-5 and TRBJ1-2; D is perhaps TRBD1 (5 bases). V lost 6 bases and J 7 bases, leaving 21 bases between the germline ends. Germline values: CDR1 MNHEY, CDR2 SVGAGI. The CDR3 covers 15 residues. CDR3 residues: CASSRRGGSSGGYTF. As DNA, the CDR3 is TGTGCCAGCAGCCGCCGGGGGGGAAGTTCTGGTGGCTACACCTTC.

This chain links TRBV3-1 (or the pseudogene TRBV3-2) with TRBJ2-7, with 9 positions matching TRBD2. The V gene's germline CDR1 is LGHDT and CDR2 YNNKEL (reference sequence). The V segment lost 4 bases and the J segment 2 bases; nucleotides outside the gene matches: 6. The CDR3 sequence is 15 residues long. CDR3 DNA sequence: TGTGCCAGCAGCCTTGTAGCGGGAGCGACCTACGAGCAGTACTTC. It codes for CASSLVAGATYEQYF.

The CDR3: CSVATESTSYEQYV. The CDR3 region has the DNA TGCAGCGTTGCGACAGAATCTACCTCCTACGAGCAGTACGTC. The J gene is TRBJ2-7, the V gene TRBV29-1, with a tentative D call TRBD1 (5 bases). CDR3 length: 14 amino acids. The germline V gene has CDR1 SQVTM and CDR2 ANQGSEA. V lost 4 bases, J lost 0 bases, and 13 bases lay in between.

The chain uses TRBV27 and TRBJ1-1; 9 positions agree with TRBD1. From germline, CDR1 is MNHEY and CDR2 SMNVEV (reference sequence). The CDR3 length is 17 residues. V shed 5 bases, J shed 3 bases, and the junction held 13 bases outside the gene matches. The DNA for the CDR3 is TGTGCCAGCAGTGCTTTAAACAGGGGGCTGGAGGACACTGAAGCTTTCTTT. Its protein product is CASSALNRGLEDTEAFF.

The rearrangement links TRBV7-9 to TRBJ2-3, with D possibly TRBD2 on 6 matching bases. The CDR3 loop spans 15 amino acids. CDR1 and CDR2 from the germline V gene are SEHNR and FQNEAQ (reference sequence). Trimming pared 7 bases from V and 6 bases from J, leaving 20 bases between. CDR3 residues: CASITMGEVSDTQYF. CDR3 bases: TGTGCCAGCATCACAATGGGGGAGGTCTCGGATACGCAGTATTTT. The full variable domain, rest sourced from reference TRBV7-9 and TRBJ2-3, is DTGVSQNPRHKITKRGQNVTFRCDPISEHNRLYWYRQTLGQGPEFLTYFQNEAQLEKSRLLSDRFSAERPKGSFSTLEIQRTEQGDSAMYLCASITMGEVSDTQYFGPGTRLTVL.

V is TRBV29-1 and J is TRBJ2-3; possibly TRBD2 for D (6 bases). The CDR3 is 13 residues long. CDR1 and CDR2 from the germline V gene are SQVTM and ANQGSEA. The V end lost 8 bases, the J end lost 0 bases, and 12 bases lay between the germline ends. The CDR3 DNA reads as TGCAGCTGGGGGACTTTGAGCACAGATACGCAGTATTTT. Amino acid sequence: CSWGTLSTDTQYF.

The V and J genes are TRBV27 and TRBJ1-1; D gene ambiguous. The germline V and J ends were trimmed by 5 bases and 0 bases, with 13 bases remaining between them. Germline V lookup: CDR1 MNHEY, CDR2 SMNVEV (reference sequence). The CDR3 contains 15 residues. The CDR3 nucleotides are TGTGCCAGCAGTAAGTGGGCAGACATGAACACTGAAGCTTTCTTT. This sequence encodes CASSKWADMNTEAFF.

This clone was found a few times. This specimen includes other DNA sequences encoding the same CDR3. This chain uses TRBV12-5 with TRBJ2-3; D not certain. Germline V CDR1 and CDR2: LGHNT, FRNRAP. CDR3 length: 13 amino acids. Trimming took off 1 base at V and 1 base at J, with 3 bases between the two ends. This CDR3 is CASGLAGTDTQYF. CDR3 in DNA: TGTGCTAGTGGTTTGGCAGGCACAGATACGCAGTATTTT.

The chain combines TRBV4-1 with TRBJ1-3, with no clear D. This CDR3 comprises 14 residues. V was pared by 8 bases and J by 2 bases, with 13 bases between. CDR1 is MGHRA, CDR2 YSYEKL, per germline. The CDR3 sequence: CASREQWAGNTIYF. The CDR3 DNA reads TGCGCCAGCCGGGAGCAATGGGCTGGAAACACCATATATTTT.

This clone was found a few times. The rearrangement links TRBV27 to TRBJ1-5; 8 nucleotides line up with TRBD1. Germline CDR1 is MNHEY and CDR2 is SMNVEV (reference sequence). CDR3 length: 17 amino acids. V lost 4 bases and J lost 0; bases outside the gene matches: 8. The CDR3 here is CASSYPSGGVSNQPQHF. The DNA of the CDR3 is TGTGCCAGCAGTTATCCCTCAGGGGGCGTTAGCAATCAGCCCCAGCATTTT.

The genes are TRBV2 and TRBJ2-7; 7 nucleotides align to TRBD2. J gave up 1 base and V 3 bases, and 12 bases lay outside the gene matches. The CDR3 contains 17 residues. CDR1 and CDR2 (germline): SNHLY, FYNNEI. The CDR3 DNA sequence: TGTGCCAGCAGTGAGGGAAATAGGGACTATCTTTCCTACGAGCAGTACTTC. Residues: CASSEGNRDYLSYEQYF.

This clone occurred once. The V gene is TRBV4-1, the J gene TRBJ2-6; perhaps TRBD2 as D (5 bases). The CDR3 covers 16 residues. Germline V CDR1 and CDR2: MGHRA, YSYEKL. Trimming took off 5 bases at V and 4 bases at J, with 15 bases between the two ends. The CDR3, as DNA: TGCGCCAGCAGCGCTTATCTTGGGGAGGGGGCCAACGTCCTGACTTTC. Amino acid sequence: CASSAYLGEGANVLTF.

The chain couples TRBV14 to TRBJ1-2; 7 bases line up with TRBD1. The CDR3 is 15 amino acids. V gave up 3 bases and J gave up 1 base; unmatched junction bases: 5. Germline CDR1 reads SGHDN; CDR2 reads FVKESK. The CDR3 DNA follows: TGTGCCAGCAGCCAGTGGACAGGCGTTAACTATGGCTACACCTTC. This encodes CASSQWTGVNYGYTF.

This chain links TRBV3-1 (or the pseudogene TRBV3-2) with TRBJ1-1; D is possibly TRBD1 (6 bases). V lost 4 bases, J lost 5 bases, and 17 bases lay in between. CDR1 is LGHDT, CDR2 YNNKEL, per germline (reference sequence). This CDR3 has 15 amino acids. For the CDR3, the DNA is TGTGCCAGCAGCCCGGGGGGCGGGGGGCGGACTGAAGCTTTCTTT. It yields the protein CASSPGGGGRTEAFF.

The chain joins TRBV6-5 to TRBJ2-7, with D maybe TRBD2 (5 bases). Trimming left V 5 bases short and J 2 bases short, with 16 bases between. This CDR3 has 15 amino acids. The germline V gene encodes CDR1 MNHEY and CDR2 SVGAGI. CDR3 nucleotide sequence: TGTGCCAGCAGTCACCGGGGAAGAAGGGCCTACGAGCAGTACTTC. Amino acids: CASSHRGRRAYEQYF.

V and J are TRBV6-1 and TRBJ1-1; the D is unclear. The CDR3 extends over 14 amino acids. CDR1 and CDR2 from the germline V gene are MNHNS and SASEGT. With 3 bases removed from V and 0 bases from J, the gap between germline ends came to 8 bases. CDR3 loop: CASSDRNLNTEAFF. The CDR3 nucleotides read TGTGCCAGCAGTGACAGAAATTTGAACACTGAAGCTTTCTTT.

In this sample, this clone turned up many times. The chain recombines TRBV30 with TRBJ1-3, with 7 positions matching TRBD1. This CDR3 is 18 amino acids long. With V trimmed by 0 bases and J by 2 bases, 13 bases remained unmatched. Germline V gives CDR1 GTSNPN, CDR2 SVGIG (reference sequence). DNA of the CDR3: TGTGCCTGGAGTGTACTCCGGCGGGGAACAGGGGCTGGAAACACCATATATTTT. Translating it yields CAWSVLRRGTGAGNTIYF.

This chain links TRBV18 with TRBJ2-6; D ambiguous. This CDR3 has 15 amino acids. V gave up 3 bases and J gave up 4 bases, with 10 bases separating them. The germline V gene encodes CDR1 KGHSH and CDR2 LQKENI. The CDR3 nucleotides are TGTGCCAGCTCACCCACTCCTTCCGGGGCCAACGTCCTGACTTTC. It translates to CASSPTPSGANVLTF. The variable domain in full, completed from reference TRBV18 and TRBJ2-6, reads NAGVMQNPRHLVRRRGQEARLRCSPMKGHSHVYWYRQLPEEGLKFMVYLQKENIIDESGMPKERFSAEFPKEGPSILRIQQVVRGDSAAYFCASSPTPSGANVLTFGAGSRLTVL.

Only a few counts were recorded for this clone. The V call is TRBV21-1, the J call TRBJ1-2; the DNA was not used to check the table's D call, TRBD1. TRBV21-1 is marked as a pseudogene. The CDR3 has 17 residues. The CDR3 DNA follows: TGTGCCAGCAGCAAAAGGAGTGGGACAGGCCGGATGGGTGGCTACACCTTC. Residues: CASSKRSGTGRMGGYTF.

The chain combines TRBV6-5 with TRBJ2-2, with D tentatively TRBD1 (6 bases). Germline CDR1 and CDR2: MNHEY and SVGAGI. This CDR3 is 15 amino acids long. V was pared by 7 bases and J by 1 base, with 13 bases between. CDR3 in amino acids: CASTKQGWNTGELFF. CDR3 DNA sequence: TGTGCCAGCACTAAACAGGGATGGAACACCGGGGAGCTGTTTTTT.

This clone was found a few times. The chain recombines TRBV11-2 with TRBJ2-1; 11 bases align to TRBD2. From germline, CDR1 is SGHAT and CDR2 FQNNGV. The CDR3 sequence is 18 residues long. V was pared by 2 bases and J by 0 bases, with 6 bases of the junction left unmatched. In nucleotides, the CDR3 is TGTGCCAGCAGCTTACGACTAGCGGGGCTGAGCTCCTACAATGAGCAGTTCTTC. Translating gives CASSLRLAGLSSYNEQFF.

The chain combines TRBV2 with TRBJ2-1; tentatively, D is TRBD2 (6 bases). Germline-derived CDR1 and CDR2 are SNHLY and FYNNEI. The CDR3 is made up of 15 amino acids. With 2 bases removed from V and 7 bases from J, the gap between germline ends came to 15 bases. CDR3 coding DNA: TGTGCCAGCAGTGAATATCGGGCAGGGAGGAATGAGCAGTTCTTC. Amino acids: CASSEYRAGRNEQFF.